This TCR beta chain stems from a study of blood T cell repertoires in COVID-19. Original data processing: Quantification of nucleated cells was approximated via reference gene primer amplification. TCRdb's table, derived via immunoSEQ multiplex PCR, lists solely in-frame clones and lacks some. From that table come the V and J calls and clone size; the DNA was used to work out D and trimming. The table shows roughly 77,000 clones, with about nine tenths occurring only once. CDR1 is LGHDT and CDR2 is YNNKEL in the germline V gene (reference sequence). J was trimmed by 4 bases and V by 4 bases; bases with no gene match: 9. This CDR3 contains 16 residues.

Sequenced: peripheral blood. This TCR derives from a human donor in a cohort sampled during active COVID-19. This chain joins TRBV3-1 (or the pseudogene TRBV3-2) and TRBJ2-3; 9 bases line up with TRBD1. CDR3 protein: CASSPRTGDLSDTQYF. CDR3 nucleotides: TGTGCCAGCAGCCCACGGACAGGGGACCTCTCAGATACGCAGTATTTT.